These 25 T cell receptor beta chains came from one sample sequenced in a study of blood T cell repertoires in COVID-19. TCRdb's copy holds only in-frame clones and misses some; the assay was immunoSEQ multiplex PCR. Of 150,000 or so clones detected, around 79% appear once; the ten largest clones hold 9.5% to 12%. Sequenced: PBMCs or T cells enriched from blood (not recorded which). These receptors all stem from a man between 50 and 59 years old who had recovered from COVID-19.

This clone occurred once. This chain uses TRBV6-1 with TRBJ2-4; perhaps TRBD1 as D (5 bases). The CDR3 extends over 19 amino acids. Deletions cut 2 bases from V and 0 bases from J, with 20 bases between. Germline CDR1 MNHNS, CDR2 SASEGT. The CDR3 reads CASSEKGPHGVLAKNIQYF. The CDR3 DNA reads TGTGCCAGCAGTGAAAAGGGGCCGCACGGAGTACTAGCCAAAAACATTCAGTACTTC.

The chain recombines TRBV7-9 with TRBJ1-6; the D gene is possibly TRBD1 (5 bases). Germline CDR1 and CDR2: SEHNR and FQNEAQ (reference sequence). The CDR3 contains 16 residues. With 5 bases removed from V and 0 bases from J, the gap between germline ends came to 11 bases. The CDR3 DNA follows: TGTGCCAGCAGCCCTGACAGTCGCTCCTATAATTCACCCCTCCACTTT. This sequence encodes CASSPDSRSYNSPLHF.

V gene TRBV28 combines with J gene TRBJ2-5, with 7 bases lining up with TRBD1. The CDR3 runs to 17 residues. Germline-derived CDR1 and CDR2 are MDHEN and SYDVKM. Losses at the gene ends were 5 bases for V and 4 bases for J; bases not matched to a gene: 16. CDR3 nucleotide sequence: TGTGCCAGCAGTCTAGTTAGTGCCAGGGGGTTAGGAGAGACCCAGTACTTC. Translated: CASSLVSARGLGETQYF.

CDR3 sequence reads: CASSQGGEPQHF. The CDR3 DNA follows: TGTGCCAGCAGCCAAGGGGGGGAGCCCCAGCATTTT. The chain carries TRBV3-1 (or the pseudogene TRBV3-2) and TRBJ1-5, with a possible D match to TRBD1 (5 bases). The CDR3 loop spans 12 amino acids. The V end was cut by 1 base, the J end by 8 bases, with 6 bases between. Germline CDR1 and CDR2: LGHDT and YNNKEL (reference sequence).

The V gene is TRBV10-3, the J gene TRBJ2-7; 9 nucleotides align to TRBD1. The germline CDR1 and CDR2 sequences are ENHRY and SYGVKD. The CDR3 loop spans 12 amino acids. Trimming at V came to 6 bases and at J to 6 bases, leaving 3 bases not matched to a gene. CDR3 sequence: CAISADRGEQYF. The CDR3 nucleotides are TGTGCCATCAGCGCGGACAGGGGCGAGCAGTACTTC.

V gene TRBV6-5 combines with J gene TRBJ2-7; TRBD1 matches 8 bases. The V and J ends lost 6 bases and 3 bases, in that order; junction bases with no gene match: 10. CDR3 length: 15 residues. The V gene's germline CDR1 is MNHEY and CDR2 SVGAGI. This CDR3 is CASSKGQANFYEQYF. DNA for the CDR3: TGTGCCAGCAGCAAGGGACAGGCGAACTTCTACGAGCAGTACTTC.

The chain carries TRBV3-1 (or the pseudogene TRBV3-2) and TRBJ2-7, with 12 bases identical to TRBD2. V lost 2 bases to trimming and J lost 4 bases; unmatched junction nucleotides: 3. The CDR3 is 15 residues long. Germline V gene sequence: CDR1 LGHDT, CDR2 YNNKEL (reference sequence). This chain's CDR3 is CASSQTSGRQYEQYF. The DNA of the CDR3 is TGTGCCAGCAGCCAAACTAGCGGGAGGCAATACGAGCAGTACTTC.

This clone was seen only a few times. The sample carries other DNA sequences with the same CDR3. This chain uses TRBV18 with TRBJ2-5, with 8 bases identical to TRBD1. The CDR3 is made up of 17 amino acids. Looked up from germline, CDR1 is KGHSH and CDR2 is LQKENI. Trimming removed 4 bases from V and 5 bases from J; junction bases left unmatched: 15. The CDR3 bases are TGTGCCAGCTCACTGAAACTCACGACAGGGGAAGCGGAGACCCAGTACTTC. This gives the protein CASSLKLTTGEAETQYF.

The chain has TRBV2 and TRBJ1-1, with TRBD1 as a possible D gene (5 bases). V was shortened by 4 bases and J by 2 bases, with 8 bases between the two germline ends. The CDR3 is 13 residues long. Germline V gene sequence: CDR1 SNHLY, CDR2 FYNNEI. This chain's CDR3 is CASSGQGNTEAFF. CDR3 nucleotide sequence: TGTGCCAGCAGTGGGCAGGGAAACACTGAAGCTTTCTTT.

The chain links TRBV4-1 to TRBJ2-7, with TRBD2 as a possible D gene (6 bases). With 1 base removed from V and 3 bases from J, the gap between germline ends came to 13 bases. This CDR3 contains 15 residues. Germline CDR1 MGHRA, CDR2 YSYEKL. The CDR3 loop reads CASSQAFGRGYEQYF. The DNA of the CDR3 is TGCGCCAGCAGCCAAGCCTTCGGGAGAGGCTACGAGCAGTACTTC.

The chain couples TRBV2 to TRBJ2-7; 10 positions match TRBD2. Looked up from germline, CDR1 is SNHLY and CDR2 is FYNNEI. Trimming took 6 bases from V and 3 from J; bases not matched to a gene: 5. CDR3 length: 14 amino acids. In DNA form, the CDR3 reads TGTGCCAGCAGCAAAATAGCGGGGGGCTACGAGCAGTACTTC. Protein product: CASSKIAGGYEQYF.

V gene TRBV28 combines with J gene TRBJ1-2; tentatively, D is TRBD1 (6 bases). The CDR3 loop spans 15 amino acids. Germline lookup yields CDR1 MDHEN and CDR2 SYDVKM. V gave up 5 bases and J gave up 0 bases, with 13 bases separating them. The CDR3 sequence is CASSTWTASNYGYTF. In DNA form, the CDR3 reads TGTGCCAGCAGTACCTGGACAGCGTCTAACTATGGCTACACCTTC.

The V and J genes are TRBV10-2 and TRBJ2-3; the D is unclear. The CDR3 extends over 13 amino acids. Germline V gives CDR1 WSHSY, CDR2 SAAADI. Trimming took 10 bases from V and 9 from J, leaving 20 bases between them. The CDR3 reads CATAPPHVETQYF. The CDR3 DNA reads TGCGCCACCGCACCCCCTCACGTGGAGACGCAGTATTTT.

In this sample, this clone turned up a few times. The chain joins TRBV4-2 to TRBJ1-5, with D maybe TRBD1 (5 bases). V lost 1 base, J lost 1 base, and 8 bases lay in between. Germline V lookup: CDR1 LGHNA, CDR2 YNFKEQ. The CDR3 is made up of 15 amino acids. Written as DNA, the CDR3 is TGTGCCAGCAGCCAAGGGGGGGTGAGCAATCAGCCCCAGCATTTT. It yields the protein CASSQGGVSNQPQHF.

This clone was seen a single time. The V call is TRBV5-1, the J call TRBJ2-2; D may be TRBD2 (6 bases). The CDR3 loop spans 15 amino acids. V was pared by 4 bases and J by 2 bases, with 12 bases between. Per the germline V gene, CDR1 is SGHRS and CDR2 is YFSETQ. CDR3 residues: CASSPQGLNTGELFF. The CDR3 nucleotides are TGCGCCAGCAGCCCGCAGGGACTTAACACCGGGGAGCTGTTTTTT. Full variable domain (rest looked up from reference TRBV5-1 and TRBJ2-2): KAGVTQTPRYLIKTRGQQVTLSCSPISGHRSVSWYQQTPGQGLQFLFEYFSETQRNKGNFPGRFSGRQFSNSRSEMNVSTLELGDSALYLCASSPQGLNTGELFFGEGSRLTVL.

CDR3: CASSPSGAGREQYF. The CDR3, as DNA: TGTGCCAGCAGTCCAAGCGGGGCGGGTAGGGAGCAGTACTTC. The chain links TRBV25-1 to TRBJ2-7, with TRBD2 identical over 7 bases. Germline V gives CDR1 MGHDK, CDR2 SYGVNS. V lost 5 bases and J lost 7; bases outside the gene matches: 11. This CDR3 region has 14 residues.

This rearrangement joins TRBV28 to TRBJ2-2; unclear D gene. The V gene's germline CDR1 is MDHEN and CDR2 SYDVKM. The CDR3 totals 14 residues. The V and J ends lost 4 bases and 4 bases respectively, with 10 bases between them. Here the CDR3 reads CASSYISGTGELFF. DNA for the CDR3: TGTGCCAGCAGTTACATATCGGGCACCGGGGAGCTGTTTTTT.

This CDR3 reads CASSIPLAGGPTDTQYF. CDR3 nucleotides: TGTGCCAGTAGTATCCCCCTAGCGGGAGGGCCAACAGATACGCAGTATTTT. This chain uses TRBV19 with TRBJ2-3; 12 nucleotides agree with TRBD2. Germline V gene sequence: CDR1 LNHDA, CDR2 SQIVND (reference sequence). This CDR3 is built from 17 residues. J was trimmed by 3 bases and V by 3 bases; bases with no gene match: 7. The whole variable domain, remainder taken from reference TRBV19 and TRBJ2-3, is DGGITQSPKYLFRKEGQNVTLSCEQNLNHDAMYWYRQDPGQGLRLIYYSQIVNDFQKGDIAEGYSVSREKKESFPLTVTSAQKNPTAFYLCASSIPLAGGPTDTQYFGPGTRLTVL.

This clone has a handful of counts. The genes are TRBV6-5 and TRBJ1-6; D remains unclear. The germline CDR1 and CDR2 sequences are MNHEY and SVGAGI. V was trimmed by 5 bases and J by 8 bases, leaving 13 bases between them. CDR3 length: 14 residues. The CDR3 sequence: CASSPPFSDSPLHF. The CDR3 DNA is TGTGCCAGCAGTCCCCCGTTTTCGGATTCACCCCTCCACTTT.

The rearrangement joins TRBV20-1 to TRBJ2-7; 8 bases fit TRBD2. The germline V gene encodes CDR1 DFQATT and CDR2 SNEGSKA (reference sequence). J gave up 4 bases and V 7 bases, and 3 bases lay outside the gene matches. CDR3 length equals 11 residues. The CDR3 nucleotides read TGCAGTGGCTCGGGGGGGTACGAGCAGTACTTC. Translating gives CSGSGGYEQYF.

This clone was seen only a few times. DNA for the CDR3: TGTGCCAGCAGCAAGACTAGCGGGGGGGCAAGAACCGGGGAGCTGTTTTTT. As protein: CASSKTSGGARTGELFF. The rearrangement links TRBV6-2 or TRBV6-3 to TRBJ2-2, with 14 nucleotides matching TRBD2. The trim removed 6 bases at V and 5 bases at J, leaving 8 bases unmatched. Germline loops: CDR1 MNHEY, CDR2 SVGEGT. CDR3 length: 17 residues.

The chain couples TRBV27 to TRBJ2-7, with D perhaps TRBD1 (5 bases). From germline, CDR1 is MNHEY and CDR2 SMNVEV (reference sequence). Trimming stripped 3 bases from V and 3 bases from J, with 15 bases between. This CDR3 contains 15 residues. CDR3 coding DNA: TGTGCCAGCAGTTTTGGGCAGGGAAGAGTCTACGAGCAGTACTTC. Encoded protein: CASSFGQGRVYEQYF.

The genes are TRBV5-8 and TRBJ2-3; 7 nucleotides match TRBD1. This CDR3 comprises 16 residues. Germline V gene data show CDR1 as SGHTS and CDR2 as YDEGEE. V was clipped by 4 bases and J by 3 bases; unmatched bases: 11. The CDR3: CASSAKTGKRTDTQYF. DNA for the CDR3: TGTGCCAGCAGCGCCAAGACAGGGAAAAGGACAGATACGCAGTATTTT.

The gene calls are TRBV24-1 and TRBJ2-3; a possible D gene is TRBD2 (6 bases). This CDR3 has 16 amino acids. Trimming removed 6 bases from V and 3 bases from J, with 18 bases in between. Germline V gene sequence: CDR1 KGHDR, CDR2 SFDVKD. The CDR3 protein is CATSKSHSAGTDTQYF. The CDR3 DNA reads TGTGCCACCAGTAAGTCTCATTCGGCGGGGACAGATACGCAGTATTTT.

This rearrangement joins TRBV11-2 to TRBJ1-2; D is ambiguous. This CDR3 spans 16 amino acids. CDR1 SGHAT and CDR2 FQNNGV come from the germline V gene. The V gene lost 2 bases and the J gene lost 8 bases, with 21 bases spanning the gap. As DNA, the CDR3 is TGTGCCAGCAGCTTAAATACCCGACCCTCAGAGGAGGGCTACACCTTC. This sequence encodes CASSLNTRPSEEGYTF.